This TCR beta chain was found in a study of shared clonotypes between healthy human individuals. Per the authors' pipeline: Because ImmunoSEQ provided only junction sequences with no quality scores, the filtering differed. Profiling relied on immunoSEQ multiplex PCR, and the TCRdb table lists in-frame clones only, not all of them. V, J and clone size reflect that table, while D and trimming were determined from the DNA. The sample carries 300,000 to 400,000 clones, around nine tenths recorded once. General study findings and limits: Clonotypes shared by all four sorted-subset donors had higher generation probabilities than non-shared clonotypes. Clonotype sharing across donors was expected to vary with sequencing depth.

All donors qualified as healthy HIV-negative adults and had experienced no recent acute infections or vaccinations. In the case of this clone: Its antigen is as yet unknown.

What was sequenced was memory CD8+ T cells sorted from blood. Described subset: CD45RO+ cells pooled with CCR7-negative TemRA cells. The receptor was derived from a man between 18 and 35 years old in good health.

CDR3 sequence (DNA): TGTGCCTGGGCGGACTCGAGCTCCTACAATGAGCAGTTCTTC. As protein: CAWADSSSYNEQFF. V usage is TRBV30 and J usage is TRBJ2-1, with D tentatively TRBD2 (5 bases). This CDR3 is 14 amino acids long. Trimming left V 5 bases short and J 0 bases short, with 11 bases between. Germline V lookup: CDR1 GTSNPN, CDR2 SVGIG (reference sequence).